What follows are 22 T cell receptor beta chains derived from one specimen sequenced in a study of shared clonotypes between healthy human individuals. Measured with immunoSEQ multiplex PCR; TCRdb has only the in-frame clones, and not every one. The data contain 2 million to 3 million clones, roughly 93% of them singletons. The sample comprised naive CD4+ T cells from PBMCs. Documented subset: CD45RA+ positively selected. The receptors were sampled from a man between 18 and 29 years old in good health. Some clones in this sample may be carry-over from other donors' samples.

The chain employs TRBV27 and TRBJ1-6; no clear D. Trimming cost V 3 bases and J 5 bases, with 8 bases left between them. The germline V gene has CDR1 MNHEY and CDR2 SMNVEV (reference sequence). This CDR3 is built from 14 residues. The CDR3 DNA reads TGTGCCAGCAGTTTCAGAGAGAATAATTCACCCCTCCACTTT. The encoded protein is CASSFRENNSPLHF.

The V and J genes are TRBV18 and TRBJ1-2; 10 nucleotides line up with TRBD1. Trimming removed 4 bases from V and 2 bases from J; junction bases left unmatched: 4. CDR3 length equals 15 residues. Germline values: CDR1 KGHSH, CDR2 LQKENI. The CDR3 protein is CASSHEGQGNYGYTF. As DNA, the CDR3 is TGTGCCAGCTCACACGAGGGACAGGGGAACTATGGCTACACCTTC. Using reference TRBV18 and TRBJ1-2 for the parts outside the CDR3, the full variable domain is NAGVMQNPRHLVRRRGQEARLRCSPMKGHSHVYWYRQLPEEGLKFMVYLQKENIIDESGMPKERFSAEFPKEGPSILRIQQVVRGDSAAYFCASSHEGQGNYGYTFGSGTRLTVV.

This chain connects TRBV9 to TRBJ2-2; maybe TRBD2 (5 bases). The V gene lost 6 bases and the J gene lost 4 bases, with 16 bases spanning the gap. This CDR3 spans 15 amino acids. Germline-derived CDR1 and CDR2 are SGDLS and YYNGEE. The DNA of the CDR3 is TGTGCCAGCACCAAAACTAGTCGGGGCACCGGGGAGCTGTTTTTT. Protein product: CASTKTSRGTGELFF.

The V call is TRBV11-1, the J call TRBJ2-5; D remains ambiguous. The CDR3 has 17 residues. The V end was cut by 0 bases, the J end by 6 bases, with 20 bases between. The germline V gene has CDR1 SGHAT and CDR2 FQDESV (reference sequence). The CDR3 protein is CASSLAPHPDSLKTQYF. The CDR3 DNA is TGTGCCAGCAGCTTAGCGCCTCATCCTGACTCCCTGAAGACCCAGTACTTC. The full variable domain, with the rest looked up from reference TRBV11-1 and TRBJ2-5, is EAEVAQSPRYKITEKSQAVAFWCDPISGHATLYWYRQILGQGPELLVQFQDESVVDDSQLPKDRFSAERLKGVDSTLKIQPAELGDSAMYLCASSLAPHPDSLKTQYFGPGTRLLVL.

In its sample, this clone was seen once. V and J are TRBV10-3 and TRBJ2-3; TRBD1 matches 9 bases. The V and J ends lost 5 bases and 1 base, in that order; junction bases with no gene match: 1. Germline CDR1 and CDR2: ENHRY and SYGVKD. The CDR3 is made up of 14 amino acids. The CDR3 reads CAISRTGGTDTQYF. CDR3 nucleotides: TGTGCCATCAGTCGGACAGGGGGCACAGATACGCAGTATTTT.

Remarks on this clone: Additional DNA sequences in this sample encode the identical CDR3. The chain joins TRBV5-1 to TRBJ2-7; D is uncertain. The CDR3 loop spans 13 amino acids. V shed 5 bases and J shed 1 base, with 10 bases lying between them. Germline loops: CDR1 SGHRS, CDR2 YFSETQ. This chain's CDR3 is CASSGQVSYEQYF. The CDR3 DNA is TGCGCCAGCAGTGGCCAAGTATCCTACGAGCAGTACTTC.

This clone was picked up a small number of times. This chain joins TRBV7-9 and TRBJ2-1; unclear D gene. Deletions cut 1 base from V and 14 bases from J, with 15 bases between. Germline CDR1 is SEHNR and CDR2 is FQNEAQ (reference sequence). CDR3 size: 13 residues. The CDR3 nucleotides read TGTGCCAGCAGCTTAGATTCGGCTAGATGGGAGTTCTTC. Protein sequence: CASSLDSARWEFF.

The chain has TRBV28 and TRBJ2-1; 11 bases fit TRBD2. From germline, CDR1 is MDHEN and CDR2 SYDVKM. Unmatched junction bases numbered 8, after V lost 4 bases and J lost 3 bases. The CDR3 has 17 residues. The CDR3 bases are TGTGCCAGCAGTTCTTCCGGGACTAGCGGCTACTACAATGAGCAGTTCTTC. Translation gives CASSSSGTSGYYNEQFF.

Points on this clone: Other DNA sequences within the sample encode an identical CDR3. J is TRBJ1-3 and V is TRBV5-1; D unclear. Germline V gives CDR1 SGHRS, CDR2 YFSETQ. The CDR3 sequence is 14 residues long. V lost 0 bases, J lost 0 bases, and 4 bases lay in between. The CDR3, as DNA: TGCGCCAGCAGCTTGGATCTCTCTGGAAACACCATATATTTT. Its translation: CASSLDLSGNTIYF.

The chain recombines TRBV11-3 with TRBJ1-5; D not certain. V gave up 0 bases and J gave up 2 bases, with 14 bases separating them. The CDR3 extends over 17 amino acids. Germline values: CDR1 SGHNT, CDR2 YENEEA. The CDR3 here is CASSLERWNSGNQPQHF. CDR3 DNA: TGTGCCAGCAGCTTAGAGAGGTGGAACAGTGGCAATCAGCCCCAGCATTTT.

Concerning this clone: Other DNA sequences in the same sample also yield this CDR3. This chain connects TRBV7-8 to TRBJ2-1, with D tentatively TRBD1 (5 bases). Trimming took off 5 bases at V and 0 bases at J, with 8 bases between the two ends. CDR1 is SGHVS and CDR2 is FQNEAQ in the germline V gene. The CDR3 is 14 residues long. CDR3 bases: TGTGCCAGCAGCCCCAGGGCCTCCTACAATGAGCAGTTCTTC. Protein sequence: CASSPRASYNEQFF.

The rearrangement joins TRBV19 to TRBJ2-7; 9 bases align to TRBD1. CDR3 length: 16 residues. V dropped 2 bases and J dropped 4; count of bases not matched to a gene: 9. Germline CDR1 and CDR2: LNHDA and SQIVND (reference sequence). The DNA for the CDR3 is TGTGCCAGTAGTATAACTTCTGGGACAGGGACTTACGAGCAGTACTTC. Translated, it gives CASSITSGTGTYEQYF.

The chain links TRBV5-1 to TRBJ1-1; 8 bases are shared with TRBD1. The CDR3 covers 16 residues. Germline CDR1 is SGHRS and CDR2 is YFSETQ. The junction had 7 bases not matched to a gene; V was cut back by 2 bases and J by 1 base. CDR3: CASSLMSGGSNTEAFF. The CDR3 nucleotides are TGCGCCAGCAGCTTAATGTCAGGGGGCTCGAACACTGAAGCTTTCTTT.

This chain joins TRBV4-2 and TRBJ2-1, with 7 bases lining up with TRBD2. Germline values: CDR1 LGHNA, CDR2 YNFKEQ. The CDR3 covers 17 residues. Trimming at V came to 2 bases and at J to 4 bases, leaving 11 bases not matched to a gene. The CDR3 reads CASSQPTLAEGYNEQFF. CDR3 in DNA: TGTGCCAGCAGCCAACCCACTCTAGCGGAAGGATACAATGAGCAGTTCTTC.

This chain links TRBV28 with TRBJ2-7, with a possible D match to TRBD2 (5 bases). Trimming pared 4 bases from V and 7 bases from J, leaving 20 bases between. The V gene's germline CDR1 is MDHEN and CDR2 SYDVKM. The length of the CDR3 is 15 residues. The chain's CDR3 is CASSSLPGRTGEQYF. The DNA of the CDR3 is TGTGCCAGCAGTTCTCTCCCAGGCCGAACGGGGGAGCAGTACTTC.

The V gene is TRBV11-2, the J gene TRBJ2-5; 16 bases map to TRBD2. V lost 4 bases and J lost 2; bases outside the gene matches: 4. This CDR3 is 17 amino acids long. The germline V gene encodes CDR1 SGHAT and CDR2 FQNNGV. This chain's CDR3 is CASSSGLAGGTQETQYF. CDR3 nucleotide sequence: TGTGCCAGCAGCTCGGGACTAGCGGGAGGGACACAAGAGACCCAGTACTTC.

CDR3 bases: TGTGCCAGCAGCTCGAGGAGGTCCCAGCGCGAGCAGTACTTC. This codes for CASSSRRSQREQYF. The V gene is TRBV11-1, the J gene TRBJ2-7; D might be TRBD2 (5 bases). The CDR3 length is 14 residues. V lost 4 bases and J 6 bases, leaving 16 bases between the germline ends. Germline V gene lookup returns CDR1 SGHAT and CDR2 FQDESV (reference sequence).

The J gene is TRBJ2-1, the V gene TRBV7-2; 10 bases line up with TRBD2. The germline gives CDR1 SGHTA, CDR2 FQGNSA. Trimming at V came to 5 bases and at J to 9 bases, leaving 10 bases not matched to a gene. This CDR3 has 15 amino acids. Here the CDR3 reads CASSRTLAGEVEQFF. The CDR3 bases are TGTGCCAGCAGCCGTACGCTAGCGGGAGAAGTTGAGCAGTTCTTC.

This clone has just one count. The chain couples TRBV4-3 to TRBJ1-3; TRBD1 aligns across 9 bases. The germline CDR1 and CDR2 sequences are LGHNA and YSLEER. This CDR3 region has 15 residues. The junction had 3 bases not matched to a gene; V was cut back by 2 bases and J by 4 bases. CDR3 coding DNA: TGCGCCAGCAGCCAACGCGGGACAGGGGGAAACACCATATATTTT. Its translation: CASSQRGTGGNTIYF.

The rearrangement joins TRBV7-3 to TRBJ2-7; TRBD1 agrees at 8 bases. This CDR3 region has 15 residues. After removal of 2 bases from V and 3 bases from J, the junction contained 6 bases not matched to a gene. Germline CDR1 and CDR2: SGHTA and FQGTGA. CDR3 bases: TGTGCCAGCAGCTTAGGCTTGGGACAGGACTACGAGCAGTACTTC. It encodes CASSLGLGQDYEQYF.

The chain uses TRBV18 and TRBJ2-4, with a weak D call TRBD1 (6 bases). V lost 0 bases and J 0 bases, leaving 15 bases between the germline ends. This CDR3 contains 18 residues. Germline CDR1 is KGHSH and CDR2 is LQKENI. Here the CDR3 reads CASSPPRDKDLAKNIQYF. The CDR3 coding sequence is TGTGCCAGCTCACCACCCCGGGACAAGGACTTAGCCAAAAACATTCAGTACTTC.

CDR3 sequence: CAISDGGVGSFNQPQHF. In DNA, the CDR3 is TGTGCCATCAGTGATGGGGGCGTAGGGTCCTTCAATCAGCCCCAGCATTTT. This chain connects TRBV10-3 to TRBJ1-5; weak D call: TRBD1 (6 bases). Germline V gene data show CDR1 as ENHRY and CDR2 as SYGVKD. Trimming shortened V by 3 bases and J by 3 bases, and 18 bases separated the two germline ends. The CDR3 is 17 residues long.